Below are 5 T cell receptor beta chains sequenced from a single sample in a study of CD8 T cells in Susac syndrome. cDNA came from approximately 0.5 to 1 ug RNA primed by random hexamers. TCRdb re-derived calls from the immunoSEQ multiplex PCR reads in MiXCR, one entry per CDR3 protein. The sample carries some 180,000 distinct CDR3 sequences, roughly 94% recorded once. Input material: CD4+ T cells from PBMCs. The receptor source for this set is a human donor with Susac syndrome.

This chain links TRBV25-1 with TRBJ1-6, with 8 positions matching TRBD1. After removal of 5 bases from V and 9 bases from J, the junction contained 3 bases not matched to a gene. This CDR3 has 13 amino acids. The germline V gene has CDR1 MGHDK and CDR2 SYGVNS. In DNA, the CDR3 is TGTGCCAGCAGTCAGACAGGGGTTTCACCCCTCCACTTT. Its translation: CASSQTGVSPLHF.

V usage is TRBV20-1 and J usage is TRBJ1-1; D is ambiguous. The germline V and J ends were trimmed by 5 bases and 2 bases, with 12 bases remaining between them. Germline V gene sequence: CDR1 DFQATT, CDR2 SNEGSKA (reference sequence). There are 13 residues in the CDR3. CDR3 in amino acids: CSAPSTGNTEAFF. The CDR3 bases are TGCAGTGCTCCCTCGACGGGAAACACTGAAGCTTTCTTT.

The CDR3 DNA sequence: TGTGCCAGCAGCTTAGATCCAGCGGGACTGGAGACCCAGTACTTC. Translated: CASSLDPAGLETQYF. The chain carries TRBV7-6 and TRBJ2-5, with TRBD2 identical over 7 bases. From germline, CDR1 is SGHVS and CDR2 FNYEAQ. The CDR3 is made up of 15 amino acids. J gave up 5 bases and V 1 base, and 7 bases lay outside the gene matches.

V gene TRBV12-3 or TRBV12-4 combines with J gene TRBJ2-1; D remains ambiguous. Trimming took off 5 bases at V and 8 bases at J, with 16 bases between the two ends. The CDR3 consists of 14 residues. The CDR3 here is CASSPTGLAHEQFF. For the CDR3, the DNA is TGTGCCAGCAGTCCTACCGGGTTGGCCCATGAGCAGTTCTTC.

The rearrangement links TRBV15 to TRBJ2-3, with 9 bases matching TRBD1. Germline lookup yields CDR1 LNHNV and CDR2 YYDKDF (reference sequence). The CDR3 is 16 residues long. The V gene end was trimmed by 1 base and the J gene end by 1 base; junction bases not matched to a gene: 3. CDR3 amino acids: CATSRGDRDGTDTQYF. CDR3 nucleotide sequence: TGTGCCACCAGCAGAGGGGACAGGGACGGCACAGATACGCAGTATTTT.